The T cell receptor (beta chain) described here comes from a study of cytomegalovirus exposure and HLA in healthy donors. Method: immunoSEQ multiplex PCR; TCRdb's copy keeps in-frame clones and lacks some. In the table there are fewer than 400,000 clones, roughly 90% of which are singletons. V shed 4 bases and J 3 bases; nucleotides not matched to a gene: 4. Germline V lookup: CDR1 SGHRS, CDR2 YFSETQ. This CDR3 has 14 amino acids. This receptor was obtained from a woman younger than 35 in good health and CMV-seronegative. The chain employs TRBV5-1 and TRBJ2-7; 10 positions match TRBD1. Sequencing was performed on PBMCs. CDR3 sequence (DNA): TGCGCCAGCAGCATGGACAGGGGGGACTACGAGCAGTACTTC. Protein product: CASSMDRGDYEQYF.